This T cell receptor (beta chain) originates from a study of blood T cells in healthy people across ages. Together with a sample-barcoded 5' primer, a J-beta primer mix was included in a second PCR lasting about 7 to 11 cycles. TCRdb independently ran MiXCR on the 5' RACE reads; one entry per CDR3 protein. Among approximately 770,000 distinct CDR3 sequences listed, 58% were seen once. The ends were cut back, 0 bases at V and 2 bases at J, with 13 bases in the middle. CDR3 size: 16 residues. In germline, CDR1 is SGHTA, CDR2 FQGNSA. The receptor was isolated from a young man in good health. V usage is TRBV7-2 and J usage is TRBJ2-5; D gene unclear. The sample taken for sequencing was blood. CDR3 region: CASSLAGGANQETQYF. The CDR3 nucleotides read TGTGCCAGCAGCTTAGCGGGCGGAGCAAATCAAGAGACCCAGTACTTC. Based on the CDR3 plus reference TRBV7-2 and TRBJ2-5, the full variable domain is GAGVSQSPSNKVTEKGKDVELRCDPISGHTALYWYRQSLGQGLEFLIYFQGNSAPDKSGLPSDRFSAERTGGSVSTLTIQRTQQEDSAVYLCASSLAGGANQETQYFGPGTRLLVL.